The following is a T cell receptor (beta chain) sequence with its context. CDR1 and CDR2 (germline): SGHDN, FVKESK. The CDR3 covers 14 residues. J lost 8 bases, V lost 3 bases, and 7 bases had no gene match. The data were taken from a study of T cell responses to AZD1222 COVID-19 vaccine. Assay used: immunoSEQ multiplex PCR; TCRdb lists only in-frame clones, some missing. The sample carries some 140,000 clones, around 90% recorded once. The specimen was peripheral blood, collected on day 0 of AZD1222 vaccination. This chain joins TRBV14 and TRBJ1-2; 9 bases line up with TRBD1. The receptor was derived from an adult in good health. As DNA, the CDR3 is TGTGCCAGCAGCCAGATACAGGGGGCGCGGGGCTACACCTTC. It yields the protein CASSQIQGARGYTF.